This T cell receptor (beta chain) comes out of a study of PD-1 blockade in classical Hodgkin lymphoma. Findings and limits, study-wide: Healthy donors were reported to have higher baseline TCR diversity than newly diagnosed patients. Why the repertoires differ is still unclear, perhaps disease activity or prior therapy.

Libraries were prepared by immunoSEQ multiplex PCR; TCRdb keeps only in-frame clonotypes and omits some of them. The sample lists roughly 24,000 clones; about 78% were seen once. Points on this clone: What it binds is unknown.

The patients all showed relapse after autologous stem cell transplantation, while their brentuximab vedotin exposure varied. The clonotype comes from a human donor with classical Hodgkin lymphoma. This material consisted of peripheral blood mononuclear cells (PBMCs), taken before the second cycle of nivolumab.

CDR3 bases: TGTGCCAGCAGCTTACGAGGTTTCACTGAAGCTTTCTTT. Amino acids: CASSLRGFTEAFF. The V gene is TRBV13, the J gene TRBJ1-1; D unresolved. Germline V CDR1 and CDR2: PRHDT, FYEKMQ (reference sequence). Trimming took off 2 bases at V and 4 bases at J, with 8 bases between the two ends. The CDR3 is 13 amino acids.